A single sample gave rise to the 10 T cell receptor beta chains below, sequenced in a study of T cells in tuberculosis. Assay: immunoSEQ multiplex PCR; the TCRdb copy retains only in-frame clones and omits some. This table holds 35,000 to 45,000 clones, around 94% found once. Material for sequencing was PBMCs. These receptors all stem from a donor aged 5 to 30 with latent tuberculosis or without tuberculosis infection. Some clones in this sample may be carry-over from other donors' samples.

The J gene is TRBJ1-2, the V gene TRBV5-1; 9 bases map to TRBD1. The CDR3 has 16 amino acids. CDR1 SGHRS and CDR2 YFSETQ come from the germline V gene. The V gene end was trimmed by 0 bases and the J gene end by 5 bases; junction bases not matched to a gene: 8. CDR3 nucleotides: TGCGCCAGCAGCTTGGGCACCGGGACAGGGTTTTATGGCTACACCTTC. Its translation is CASSLGTGTGFYGYTF.

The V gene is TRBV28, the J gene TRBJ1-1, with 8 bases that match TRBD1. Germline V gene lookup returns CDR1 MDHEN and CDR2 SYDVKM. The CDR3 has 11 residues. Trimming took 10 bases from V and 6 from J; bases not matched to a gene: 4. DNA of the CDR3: TGTGCCACCAGGGGGCGCCCTGAAGCTTTCTTT. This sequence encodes CATRGRPEAFF.

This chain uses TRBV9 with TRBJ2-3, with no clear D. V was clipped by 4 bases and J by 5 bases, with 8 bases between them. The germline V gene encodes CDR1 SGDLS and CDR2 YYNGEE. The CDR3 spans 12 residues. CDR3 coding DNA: TGTGCCAGCAGCACCACGGTAGATACGCAGTATTTT. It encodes CASSTTVDTQYF.

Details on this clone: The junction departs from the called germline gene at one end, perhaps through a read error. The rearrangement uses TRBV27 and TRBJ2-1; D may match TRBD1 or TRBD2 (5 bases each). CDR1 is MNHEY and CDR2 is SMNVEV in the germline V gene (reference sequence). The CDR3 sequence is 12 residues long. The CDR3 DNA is TGTGCCTGCAGGGAGAGGTCGAATGAGCAGTTCTTC. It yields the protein CACRERSNEQFF.

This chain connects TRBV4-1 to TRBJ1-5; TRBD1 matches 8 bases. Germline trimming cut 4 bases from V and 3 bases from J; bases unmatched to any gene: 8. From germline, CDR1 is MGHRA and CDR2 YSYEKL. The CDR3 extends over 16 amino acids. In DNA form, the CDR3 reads TGCGCCAGCAGCCCTAGGACAGGGTGGGACAATCAGCCCCAGCATTTT. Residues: CASSPRTGWDNQPQHF.

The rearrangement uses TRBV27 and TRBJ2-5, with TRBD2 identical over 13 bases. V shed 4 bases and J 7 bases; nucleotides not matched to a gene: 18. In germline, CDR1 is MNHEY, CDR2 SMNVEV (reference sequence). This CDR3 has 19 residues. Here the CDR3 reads CASSSHSTSGRRPPGTQYF. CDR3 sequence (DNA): TGTGCCAGCAGTTCGCATTCGACTAGCGGGAGGCGGCCCCCAGGGACCCAGTACTTC.

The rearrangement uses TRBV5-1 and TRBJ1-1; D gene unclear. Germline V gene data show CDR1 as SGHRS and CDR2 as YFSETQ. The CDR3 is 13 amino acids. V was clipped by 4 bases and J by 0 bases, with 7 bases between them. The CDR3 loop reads CASSLLLNTEAFF. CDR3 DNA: TGCGCCAGCAGCCTCCTTCTGAACACTGAAGCTTTCTTT. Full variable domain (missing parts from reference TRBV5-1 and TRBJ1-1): KAGVTQTPRYLIKTRGQQVTLSCSPISGHRSVSWYQQTPGQGLQFLFEYFSETQRNKGNFPGRFSGRQFSNSRSEMNVSTLELGDSALYLCASSLLLNTEAFFGQGTRLTVV.

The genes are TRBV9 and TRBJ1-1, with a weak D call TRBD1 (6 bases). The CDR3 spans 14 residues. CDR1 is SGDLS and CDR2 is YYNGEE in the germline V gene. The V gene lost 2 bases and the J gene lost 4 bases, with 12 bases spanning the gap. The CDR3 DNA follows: TGTGCCAGCAGCGTCACACAGGGAGCCACTGAAGCTTTCTTT. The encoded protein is CASSVTQGATEAFF. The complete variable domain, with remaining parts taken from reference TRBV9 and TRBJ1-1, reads DSGVTQTPKHLITATGQRVTLRCSPRSGDLSVYWYQQSLDQGLQFLIQYYNGEERAKGNILERFSAQQFPDLHSELNLSSLELGDSALYFCASSVTQGATEAFFGQGTRLTVV.

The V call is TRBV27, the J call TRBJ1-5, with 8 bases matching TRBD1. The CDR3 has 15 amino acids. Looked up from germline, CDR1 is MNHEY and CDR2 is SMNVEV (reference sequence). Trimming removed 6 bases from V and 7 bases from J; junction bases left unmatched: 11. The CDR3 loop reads CASSQGATGWQPQHF. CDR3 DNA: TGTGCCAGCAGCCAGGGGGCGACAGGTTGGCAGCCCCAGCATTTT.

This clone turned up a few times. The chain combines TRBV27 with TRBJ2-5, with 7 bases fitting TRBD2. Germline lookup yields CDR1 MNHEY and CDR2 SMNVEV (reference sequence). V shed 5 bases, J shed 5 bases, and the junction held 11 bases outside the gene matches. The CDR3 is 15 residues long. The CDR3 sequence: CASSRRLAKGETQYF. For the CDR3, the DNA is TGTGCCAGCAGTCGCAGACTAGCCAAGGGGGAGACCCAGTACTTC.